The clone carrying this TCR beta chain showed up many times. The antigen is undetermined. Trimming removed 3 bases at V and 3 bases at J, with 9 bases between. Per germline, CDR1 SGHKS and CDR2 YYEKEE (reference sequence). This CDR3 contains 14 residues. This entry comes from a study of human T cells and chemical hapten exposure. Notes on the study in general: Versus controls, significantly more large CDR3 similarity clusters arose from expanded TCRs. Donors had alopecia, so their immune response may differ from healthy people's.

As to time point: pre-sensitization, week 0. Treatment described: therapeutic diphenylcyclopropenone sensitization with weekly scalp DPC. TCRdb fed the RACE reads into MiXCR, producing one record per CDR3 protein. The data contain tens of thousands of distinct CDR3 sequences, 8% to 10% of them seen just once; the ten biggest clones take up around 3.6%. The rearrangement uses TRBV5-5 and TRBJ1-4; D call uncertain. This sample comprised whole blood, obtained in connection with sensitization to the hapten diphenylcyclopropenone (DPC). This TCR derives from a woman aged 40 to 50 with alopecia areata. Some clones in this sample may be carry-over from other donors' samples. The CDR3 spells CASSYLTANEKLFF. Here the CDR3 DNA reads TGTGCCAGCAGCTATCTGACGGCTAATGAAAAACTGTTTTTT.